Sequencing of this T cell receptor beta chain was carried out in a study of technical replicates of blood from a few donors. With V trimmed by 5 bases and J by 5 bases, 5 bases remained unmatched. Germline CDR1 and CDR2: LNHDA and SQIVND (reference sequence). CDR3 length: 13 residues. Data came from immunoSEQ multiplex PCR; TCRdb stores just in-frame clones and leaves some out. Here the sample spans 60,000 to 90,000 clones, approximately 97% being singletons. The chain couples TRBV19 to TRBJ1-2; 7 bases match TRBD1. The sequence derives from a human donor in good health. The specimen sequenced was T cells isolated from PBMCs. CDR3 residues: CASSPNRGYGYTF. The CDR3 coding sequence is TGTGCCAGTAGTCCCAACAGGGGATATGGCTACACCTTC. The complete variable domain, with remaining parts taken from reference TRBV19 and TRBJ1-2, reads DGGITQSPKYLFRKEGQNVTLSCEQNLNHDAMYWYRQDPGQGLRLIYYSQIVNDFQKGDIAEGYSVSREKKESFPLTVTSAQKNPTAFYLCASSPNRGYGYTFGSGTRLTVV.